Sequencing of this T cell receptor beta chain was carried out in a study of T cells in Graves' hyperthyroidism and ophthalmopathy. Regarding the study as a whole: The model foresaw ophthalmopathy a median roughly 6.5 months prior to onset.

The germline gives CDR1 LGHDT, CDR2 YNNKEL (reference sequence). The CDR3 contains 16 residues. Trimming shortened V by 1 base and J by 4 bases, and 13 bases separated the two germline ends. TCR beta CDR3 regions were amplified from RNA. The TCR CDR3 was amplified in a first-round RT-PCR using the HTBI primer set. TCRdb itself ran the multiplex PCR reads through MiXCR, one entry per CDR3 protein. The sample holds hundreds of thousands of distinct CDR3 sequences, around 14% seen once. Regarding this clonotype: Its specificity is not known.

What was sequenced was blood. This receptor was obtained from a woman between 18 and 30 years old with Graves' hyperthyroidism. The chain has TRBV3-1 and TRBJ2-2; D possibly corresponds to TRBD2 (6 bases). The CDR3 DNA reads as TGTGCCAGCAGCCAAGGGGAGCTAGCGCGCACCGGGGAGCTGTTTTTT. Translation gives CASSQGELARTGELFF.